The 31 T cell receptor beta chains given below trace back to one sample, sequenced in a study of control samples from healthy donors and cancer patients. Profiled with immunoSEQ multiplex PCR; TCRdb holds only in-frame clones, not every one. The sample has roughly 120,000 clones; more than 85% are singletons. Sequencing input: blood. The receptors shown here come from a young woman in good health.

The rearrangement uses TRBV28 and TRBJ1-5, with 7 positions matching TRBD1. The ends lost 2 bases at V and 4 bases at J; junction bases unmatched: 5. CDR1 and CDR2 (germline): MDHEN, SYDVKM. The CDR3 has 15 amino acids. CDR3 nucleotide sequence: TGTGCCAGCAGTTTAAAGGGGGCGCAGAATCAGCCCCAGCATTTT. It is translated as CASSLKGAQNQPQHF.

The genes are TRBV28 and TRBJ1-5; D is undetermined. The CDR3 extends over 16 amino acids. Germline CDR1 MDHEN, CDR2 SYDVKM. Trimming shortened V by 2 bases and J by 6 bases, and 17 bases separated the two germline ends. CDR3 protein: CASSLIAAGLPQPQHF. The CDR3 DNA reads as TGTGCCAGCAGTTTAATTGCGGCTGGATTGCCTCAGCCCCAGCATTTT.

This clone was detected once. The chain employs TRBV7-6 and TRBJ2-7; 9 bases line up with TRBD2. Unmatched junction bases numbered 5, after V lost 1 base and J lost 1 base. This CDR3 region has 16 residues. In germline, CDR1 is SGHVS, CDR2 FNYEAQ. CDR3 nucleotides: TGTGCCAGCAGCTTAGTGCCAGCGGGAGGATCCTACGAGCAGTACTTC. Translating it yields CASSLVPAGGSYEQYF.

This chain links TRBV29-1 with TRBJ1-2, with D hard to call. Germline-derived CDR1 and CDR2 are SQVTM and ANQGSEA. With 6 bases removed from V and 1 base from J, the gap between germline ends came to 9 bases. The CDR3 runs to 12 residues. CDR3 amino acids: CSVATNNYGYTF. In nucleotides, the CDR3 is TGCAGCGTCGCCACGAATAACTATGGCTACACCTTC.

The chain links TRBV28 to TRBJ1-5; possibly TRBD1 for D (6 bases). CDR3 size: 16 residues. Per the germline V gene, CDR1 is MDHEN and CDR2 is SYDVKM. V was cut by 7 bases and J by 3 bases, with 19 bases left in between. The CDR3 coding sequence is TGTGCCAGCAACCCGGGGGGGGCAGATAACAATCAGCCCCAGCATTTT. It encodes CASNPGGADNNQPQHF.

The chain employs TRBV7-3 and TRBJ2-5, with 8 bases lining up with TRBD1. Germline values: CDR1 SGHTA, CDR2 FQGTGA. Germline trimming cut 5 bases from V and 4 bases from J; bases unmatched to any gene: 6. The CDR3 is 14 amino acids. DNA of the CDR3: TGTGCCAGCAGCCAGGGGGCAGGATCAGAGACCCAGTACTTC. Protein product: CASSQGAGSETQYF.

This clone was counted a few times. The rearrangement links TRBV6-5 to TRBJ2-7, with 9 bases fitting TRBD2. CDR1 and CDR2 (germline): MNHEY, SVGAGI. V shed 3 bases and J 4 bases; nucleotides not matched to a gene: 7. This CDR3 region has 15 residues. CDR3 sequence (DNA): TGTGCCAGCAGTTATAGGTCGCGGGAGGGATACGAGCAGTACTTC. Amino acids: CASSYRSREGYEQYF.

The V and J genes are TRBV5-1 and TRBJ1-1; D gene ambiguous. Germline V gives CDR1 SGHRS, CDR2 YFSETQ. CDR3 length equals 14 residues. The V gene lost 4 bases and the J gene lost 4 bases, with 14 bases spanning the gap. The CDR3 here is CASSPAGDFTEAFF. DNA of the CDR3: TGCGCCAGCAGCCCGGCCGGAGATTTCACTGAAGCTTTCTTT.

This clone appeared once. CDR3 bases: TGTGCCAGCAGCCAGGACAGGGGCAATCAGCCCCAGCATTTT. This sequence encodes CASSQDRGNQPQHF. The chain combines TRBV28 with TRBJ1-5, with TRBD1 matching 8 bases. V shed 6 bases, J shed 2 bases, and the junction held 3 bases outside the gene matches. Germline V gene data show CDR1 as MDHEN and CDR2 as SYDVKM. This CDR3 contains 14 residues.

CDR3 nucleotide sequence: TGTGCCAGCAGCCACGGGACAGGCCCTTCCTACGAGCAGTACTTC. Protein: CASSHGTGPSYEQYF. The chain uses TRBV4-2 and TRBJ2-7; 8 nucleotides align to TRBD1. The CDR3 totals 15 residues. With 3 bases clipped from V and 1 base from J, the junction kept 5 bases outside the gene matches. CDR1 and CDR2 from the germline V gene are LGHNA and YNFKEQ.

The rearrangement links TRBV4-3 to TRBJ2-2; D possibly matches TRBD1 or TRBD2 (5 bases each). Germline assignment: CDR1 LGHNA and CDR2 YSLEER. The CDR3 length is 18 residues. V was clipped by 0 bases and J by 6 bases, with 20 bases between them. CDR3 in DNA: TGCGCCAGCAGCCAAGATAGGGGTGACGGGGATTTCGCCGGGGAGCTGTTTTTT. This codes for CASSQDRGDGDFAGELFF.

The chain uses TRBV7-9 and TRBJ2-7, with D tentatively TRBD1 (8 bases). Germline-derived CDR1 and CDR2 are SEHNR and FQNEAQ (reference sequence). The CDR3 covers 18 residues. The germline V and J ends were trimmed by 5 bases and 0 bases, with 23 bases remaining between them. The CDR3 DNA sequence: TGTGCCAGCAGCCCTATAGCGCAAACAGGGGGGGTCTCCTACGAGCAGTACTTC. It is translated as CASSPIAQTGGVSYEQYF.

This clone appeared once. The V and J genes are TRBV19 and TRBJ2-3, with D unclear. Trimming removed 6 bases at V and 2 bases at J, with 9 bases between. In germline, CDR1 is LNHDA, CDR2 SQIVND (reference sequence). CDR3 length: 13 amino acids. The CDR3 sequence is CASRWDTTDTQYF. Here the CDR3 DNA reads TGTGCCAGTAGATGGGATACCACAGATACGCAGTATTTT.

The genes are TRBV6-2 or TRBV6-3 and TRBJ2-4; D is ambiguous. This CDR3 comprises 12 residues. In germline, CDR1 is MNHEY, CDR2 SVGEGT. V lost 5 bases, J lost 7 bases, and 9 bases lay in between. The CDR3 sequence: CASSQKPNIQYF. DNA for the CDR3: TGTGCCAGCAGTCAGAAACCGAACATTCAGTACTTC.

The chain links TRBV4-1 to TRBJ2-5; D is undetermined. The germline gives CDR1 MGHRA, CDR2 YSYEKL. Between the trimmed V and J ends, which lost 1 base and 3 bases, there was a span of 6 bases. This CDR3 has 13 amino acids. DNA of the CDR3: TGCGCCAGCAGCCAAGGCCAGAAAGAGACCCAGTACTTC. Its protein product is CASSQGQKETQYF.

CDR3 in DNA: TGCGCCAGCAGCCAATCTGTTCTGGGGTATGGAGCTTTCTTT. It codes for CASSQSVLGYGAFF. The chain is built from TRBV4-3 and TRBJ1-1, with D uncertain. Trimming took 2 bases from V and 10 from J, leaving 17 bases between them. The CDR3 has 14 amino acids. From germline, CDR1 is LGHNA and CDR2 YSLEER.

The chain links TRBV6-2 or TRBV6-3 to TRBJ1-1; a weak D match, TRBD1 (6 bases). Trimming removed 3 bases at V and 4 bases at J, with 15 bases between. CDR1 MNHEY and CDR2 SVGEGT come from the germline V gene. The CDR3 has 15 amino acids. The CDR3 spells CASSYGGGGSTEAFF. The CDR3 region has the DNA TGTGCCAGCAGTTATGGGGGCGGCGGGAGCACTGAAGCTTTCTTT.

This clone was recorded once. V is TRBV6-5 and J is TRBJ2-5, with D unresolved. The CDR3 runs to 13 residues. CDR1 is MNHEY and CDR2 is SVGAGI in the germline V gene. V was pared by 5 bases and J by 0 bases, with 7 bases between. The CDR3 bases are TGTGCCAGCAGTCCGTTGTACCAAGAGACCCAGTACTTC. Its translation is CASSPLYQETQYF.

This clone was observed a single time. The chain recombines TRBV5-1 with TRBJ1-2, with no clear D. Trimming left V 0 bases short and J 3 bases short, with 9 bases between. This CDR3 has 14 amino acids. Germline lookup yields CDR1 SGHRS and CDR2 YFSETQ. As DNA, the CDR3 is TGCGCCAGCAGCTTGGGAGGGCAGTACTATGGCTACACCTTC. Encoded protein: CASSLGGQYYGYTF.

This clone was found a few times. CDR3 sequence reads: CASSSLTGGTHIQYF. The CDR3 DNA sequence: TGTGCCAGCAGTTCGCTGACAGGGGGAACACACATTCAGTACTTC. This chain joins TRBV27 and TRBJ2-4; TRBD1 aligns across 9 bases. The CDR3 runs 15 residues. Trimming cost V 4 bases and J 8 bases; bases outside gene matches: 9. In germline, CDR1 is MNHEY, CDR2 SMNVEV (reference sequence).

CDR3 sequence: CASSVVPRWREGDTQYF. The CDR3 bases are TGTGCCAGCAGCGTAGTCCCCCGGTGGCGGGAGGGAGATACGCAGTATTTT. The rearrangement joins TRBV9 to TRBJ2-3, with 9 bases identical to TRBD2. V dropped 0 bases and J dropped 5; count of bases not matched to a gene: 10. Germline-derived CDR1 and CDR2 are SGDLS and YYNGEE. The CDR3 runs 17 residues.

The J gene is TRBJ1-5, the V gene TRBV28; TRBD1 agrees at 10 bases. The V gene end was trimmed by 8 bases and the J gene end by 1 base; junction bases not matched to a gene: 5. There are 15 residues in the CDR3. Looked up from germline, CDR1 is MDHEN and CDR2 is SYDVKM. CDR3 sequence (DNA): TGTGCCAGCGGAAGACAGGGGGCCAGCAATCAGCCCCAGCATTTT. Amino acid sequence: CASGRQGASNQPQHF.

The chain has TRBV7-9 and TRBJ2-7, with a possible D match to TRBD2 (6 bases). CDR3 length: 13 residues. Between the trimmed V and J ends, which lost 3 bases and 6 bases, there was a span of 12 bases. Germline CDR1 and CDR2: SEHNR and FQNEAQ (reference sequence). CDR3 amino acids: CASSFRLRGEQYF. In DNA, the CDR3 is TGTGCCAGCAGCTTCCGGTTGCGGGGCGAGCAGTACTTC.

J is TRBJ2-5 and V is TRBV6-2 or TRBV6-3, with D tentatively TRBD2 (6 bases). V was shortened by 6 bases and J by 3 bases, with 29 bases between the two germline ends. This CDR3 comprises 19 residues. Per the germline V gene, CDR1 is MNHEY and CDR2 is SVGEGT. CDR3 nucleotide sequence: TGTGCCAGCAGCCGATTTGTGGCGGCTAGCGTTAAACCCAAAGAGACCCAGTACTTC. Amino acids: CASSRFVAASVKPKETQYF.

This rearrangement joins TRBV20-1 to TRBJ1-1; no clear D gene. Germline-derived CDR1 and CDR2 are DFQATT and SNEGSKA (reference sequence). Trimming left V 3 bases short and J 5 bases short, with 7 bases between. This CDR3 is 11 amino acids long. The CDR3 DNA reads TGCAGTGCTAGGTCCAGGACTGAAGCTTTCTTT. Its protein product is CSARSRTEAFF.

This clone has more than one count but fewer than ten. The CDR3, as DNA: TGCGCCAGCAGTGCAATTCCGGGGAACACTGAAGCTTTCTTT. Translated, it gives CASSAIPGNTEAFF. The chain is built from TRBV10-1 and TRBJ1-1; no reliable D call. Looked up from germline, CDR1 is WNHNN and CDR2 is SYGVQD (reference sequence). This CDR3 is built from 14 residues. Trimming stripped 4 bases from V and 1 base from J, with 10 bases between.

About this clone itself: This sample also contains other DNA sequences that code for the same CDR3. The CDR3 loop is CASSLSGGGSYEQYF. DNA for the CDR3: TGTGCCAGCAGTTTATCAGGGGGAGGGTCCTACGAGCAGTACTTC. V usage is TRBV27 and J usage is TRBJ2-7, with D possibly matching TRBD2 (7 bases). With 0 bases removed from V and 1 base from J, the gap between germline ends came to 10 bases. This CDR3 contains 15 residues. Germline values: CDR1 MNHEY, CDR2 SMNVEV (reference sequence).

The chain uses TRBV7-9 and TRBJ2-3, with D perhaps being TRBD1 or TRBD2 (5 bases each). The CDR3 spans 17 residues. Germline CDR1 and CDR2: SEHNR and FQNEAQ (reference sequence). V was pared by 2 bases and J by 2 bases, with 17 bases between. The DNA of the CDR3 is TGTGCCAGCAGCTTAAACCCGTCGGGGCCACACACAGATACGCAGTATTTT. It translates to CASSLNPSGPHTDTQYF.

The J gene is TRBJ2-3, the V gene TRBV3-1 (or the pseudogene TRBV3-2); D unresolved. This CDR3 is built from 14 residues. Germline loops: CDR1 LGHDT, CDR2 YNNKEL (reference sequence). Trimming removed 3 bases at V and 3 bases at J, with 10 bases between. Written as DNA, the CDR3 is TGTGCCAGCAGCCAGACGGTATTGACAGATACGCAGTATTTT. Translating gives CASSQTVLTDTQYF.

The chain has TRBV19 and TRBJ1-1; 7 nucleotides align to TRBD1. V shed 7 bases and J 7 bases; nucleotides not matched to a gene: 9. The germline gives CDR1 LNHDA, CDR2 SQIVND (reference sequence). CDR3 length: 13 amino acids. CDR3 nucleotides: TGTGCCAGTACTCAGACAGGGAACCATGAAGCTTTCTTT. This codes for CASTQTGNHEAFF. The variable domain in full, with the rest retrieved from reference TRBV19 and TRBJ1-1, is DGGITQSPKYLFRKEGQNVTLSCEQNLNHDAMYWYRQDPGQGLRLIYYSQIVNDFQKGDIAEGYSVSREKKESFPLTVTSAQKNPTAFYLCASTQTGNHEAFFGQGTRLTVV.

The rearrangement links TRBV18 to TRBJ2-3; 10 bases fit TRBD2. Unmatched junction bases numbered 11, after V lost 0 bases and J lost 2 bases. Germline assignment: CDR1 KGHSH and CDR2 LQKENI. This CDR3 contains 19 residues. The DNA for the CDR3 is TGTGCCAGCTCACCACCAGCTAGCGGGGGAACCACATTCACAGATACGCAGTATTTT. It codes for CASSPPASGGTTFTDTQYF. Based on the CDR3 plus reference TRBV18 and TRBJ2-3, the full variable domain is NAGVMQNPRHLVRRRGQEARLRCSPMKGHSHVYWYRQLPEEGLKFMVYLQKENIIDESGMPKERFSAEFPKEGPSILRIQQVVRGDSAAYFCASSPPASGGTTFTDTQYFGPGTRLTVL.